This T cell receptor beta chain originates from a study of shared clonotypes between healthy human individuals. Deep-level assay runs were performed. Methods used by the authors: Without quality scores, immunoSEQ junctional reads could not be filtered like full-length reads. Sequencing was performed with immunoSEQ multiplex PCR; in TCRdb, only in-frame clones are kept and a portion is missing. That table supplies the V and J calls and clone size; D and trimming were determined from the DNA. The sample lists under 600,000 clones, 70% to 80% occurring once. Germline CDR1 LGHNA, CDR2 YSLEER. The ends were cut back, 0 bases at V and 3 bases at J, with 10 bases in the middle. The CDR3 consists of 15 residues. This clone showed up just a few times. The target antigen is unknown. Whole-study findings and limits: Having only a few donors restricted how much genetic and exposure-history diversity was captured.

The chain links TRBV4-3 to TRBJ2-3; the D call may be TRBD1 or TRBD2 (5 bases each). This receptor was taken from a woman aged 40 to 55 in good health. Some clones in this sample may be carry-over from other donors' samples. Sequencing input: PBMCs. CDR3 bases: TGCGCCAGCAGCCAAGATATCGGGGCTACAGATACGCAGTATTTT. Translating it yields CASSQDIGATDTQYF.